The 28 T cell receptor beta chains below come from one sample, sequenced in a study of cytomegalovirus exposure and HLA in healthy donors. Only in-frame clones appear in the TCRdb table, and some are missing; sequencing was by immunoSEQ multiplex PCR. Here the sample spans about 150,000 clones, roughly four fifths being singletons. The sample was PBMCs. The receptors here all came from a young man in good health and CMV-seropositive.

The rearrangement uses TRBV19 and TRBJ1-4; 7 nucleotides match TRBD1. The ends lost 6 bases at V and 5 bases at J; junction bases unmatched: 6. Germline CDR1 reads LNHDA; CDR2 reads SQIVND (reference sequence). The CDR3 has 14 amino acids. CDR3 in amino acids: CASSLDRVNEKLFF. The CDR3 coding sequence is TGTGCCAGTAGCCTCGACAGGGTGAATGAAAAACTGTTTTTT.

The CDR3 DNA reads TGCGCCAGCAGCCGGGAGCCTGGAAACACAGATACGCAGTATTTT. Protein product: CASSREPGNTDTQYF. The gene calls are TRBV5-1 and TRBJ2-3; D is perhaps TRBD2 (6 bases). Germline V CDR1 and CDR2: SGHRS, YFSETQ. There are 15 residues in the CDR3. Trimming removed 4 bases from V and 2 bases from J, with 14 bases in between.

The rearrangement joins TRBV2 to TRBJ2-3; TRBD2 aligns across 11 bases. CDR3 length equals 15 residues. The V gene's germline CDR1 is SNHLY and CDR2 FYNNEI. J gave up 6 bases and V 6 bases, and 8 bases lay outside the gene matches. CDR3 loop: CASRLAGGRPDTQYF. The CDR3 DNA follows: TGTGCCAGCAGGCTAGCGGGGGGCCGTCCGGATACGCAGTATTTT. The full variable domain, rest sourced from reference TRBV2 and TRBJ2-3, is EPEVTQTPSHQVTQMGQEVILRCVPISNHLYFYWYRQILGQKVEFLVSFYNNEISEKSEIFDDQFSVERPDGSNFTLKIRSTKLEDSAMYFCASRLAGGRPDTQYFGPGTRLTVL.

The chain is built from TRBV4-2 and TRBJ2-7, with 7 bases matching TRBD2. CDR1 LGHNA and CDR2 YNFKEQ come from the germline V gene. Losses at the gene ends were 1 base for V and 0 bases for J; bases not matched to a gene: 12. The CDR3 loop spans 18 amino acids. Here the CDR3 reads CASSQVRLGGPGSYEQYF. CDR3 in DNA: TGTGCCAGCAGCCAAGTTCGTTTGGGAGGGCCGGGCTCCTACGAGCAGTACTTC.

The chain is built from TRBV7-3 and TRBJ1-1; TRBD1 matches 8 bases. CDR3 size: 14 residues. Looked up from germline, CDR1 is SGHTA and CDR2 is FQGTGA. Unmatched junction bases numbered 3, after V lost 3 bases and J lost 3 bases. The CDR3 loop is CASSLTGVDTEAFF. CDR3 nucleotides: TGTGCCAGCAGCTTGACAGGGGTTGACACTGAAGCTTTCTTT.

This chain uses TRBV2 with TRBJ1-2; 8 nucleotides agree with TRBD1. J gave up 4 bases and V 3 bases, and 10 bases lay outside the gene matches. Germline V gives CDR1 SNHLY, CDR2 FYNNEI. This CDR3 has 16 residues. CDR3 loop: CASSDVQGAISYGYTF. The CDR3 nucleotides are TGTGCCAGCAGTGATGTTCAGGGGGCGATCAGCTATGGCTACACCTTC.

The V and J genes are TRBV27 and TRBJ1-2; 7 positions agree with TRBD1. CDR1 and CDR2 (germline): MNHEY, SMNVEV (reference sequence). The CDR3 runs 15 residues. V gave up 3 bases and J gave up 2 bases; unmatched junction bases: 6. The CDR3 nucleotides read TGTGCCAGCAGTTTGGAGGGGGCTCGGAACTATGGCTACACCTTC. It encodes CASSLEGARNYGYTF.

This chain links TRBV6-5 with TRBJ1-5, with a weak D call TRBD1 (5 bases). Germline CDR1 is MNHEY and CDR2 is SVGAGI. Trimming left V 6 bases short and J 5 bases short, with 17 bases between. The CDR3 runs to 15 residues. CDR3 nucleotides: TGTGCCAGCAGGCCGGGACTTACGTCCTATCAGCCCCAGCATTTT. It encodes CASRPGLTSYQPQHF.

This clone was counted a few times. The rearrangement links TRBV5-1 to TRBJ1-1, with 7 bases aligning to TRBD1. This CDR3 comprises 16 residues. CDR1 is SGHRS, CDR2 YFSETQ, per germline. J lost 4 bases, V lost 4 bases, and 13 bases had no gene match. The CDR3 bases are TGCGCCAGCAGCACCTTGACAGGGCGGGGAATCACTGAAGCTTTCTTT. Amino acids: CASSTLTGRGITEAFF. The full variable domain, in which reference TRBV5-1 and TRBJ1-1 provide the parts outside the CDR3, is KAGVTQTPRYLIKTRGQQVTLSCSPISGHRSVSWYQQTPGQGLQFLFEYFSETQRNKGNFPGRFSGRQFSNSRSEMNVSTLELGDSALYLCASSTLTGRGITEAFFGQGTRLTVV.

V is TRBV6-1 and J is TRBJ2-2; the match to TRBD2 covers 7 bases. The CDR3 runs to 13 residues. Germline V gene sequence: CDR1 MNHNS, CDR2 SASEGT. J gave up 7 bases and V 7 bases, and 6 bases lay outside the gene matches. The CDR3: CASKKSGVGELFF. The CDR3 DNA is TGTGCCAGCAAAAAGAGCGGGGTCGGGGAGCTGTTTTTT.

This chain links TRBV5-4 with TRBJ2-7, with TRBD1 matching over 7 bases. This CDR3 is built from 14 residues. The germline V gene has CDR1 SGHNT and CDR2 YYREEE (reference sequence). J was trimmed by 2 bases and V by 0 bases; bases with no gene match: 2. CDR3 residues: CASSLEGGAYEQYF. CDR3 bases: TGTGCCAGCAGCTTGGAAGGGGGCGCCTACGAGCAGTACTTC.

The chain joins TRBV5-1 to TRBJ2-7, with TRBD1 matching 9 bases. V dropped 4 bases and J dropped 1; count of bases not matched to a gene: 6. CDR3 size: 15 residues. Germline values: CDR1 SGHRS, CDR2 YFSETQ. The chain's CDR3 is CASSPDRGPSYEQYF. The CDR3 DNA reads TGCGCCAGCAGCCCGGACAGGGGCCCATCCTACGAGCAGTACTTC.

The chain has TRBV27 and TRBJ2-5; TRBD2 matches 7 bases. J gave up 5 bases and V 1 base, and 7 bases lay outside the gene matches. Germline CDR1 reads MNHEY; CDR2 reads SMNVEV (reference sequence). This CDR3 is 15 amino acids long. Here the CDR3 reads CASSLYAGDWETQYF. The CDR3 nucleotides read TGTGCCAGCAGTTTATATGCGGGAGATTGGGAGACCCAGTACTTC.

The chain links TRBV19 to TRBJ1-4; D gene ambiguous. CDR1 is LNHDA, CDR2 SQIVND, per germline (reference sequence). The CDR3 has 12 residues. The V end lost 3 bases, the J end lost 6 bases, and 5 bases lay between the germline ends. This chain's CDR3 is CASSMRDEKLFF. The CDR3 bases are TGTGCCAGTAGTATGCGGGATGAAAAACTGTTTTTT. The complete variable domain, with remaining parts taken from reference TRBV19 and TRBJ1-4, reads DGGITQSPKYLFRKEGQNVTLSCEQNLNHDAMYWYRQDPGQGLRLIYYSQIVNDFQKGDIAEGYSVSREKKESFPLTVTSAQKNPTAFYLCASSMRDEKLFFGSGTQLSVL.

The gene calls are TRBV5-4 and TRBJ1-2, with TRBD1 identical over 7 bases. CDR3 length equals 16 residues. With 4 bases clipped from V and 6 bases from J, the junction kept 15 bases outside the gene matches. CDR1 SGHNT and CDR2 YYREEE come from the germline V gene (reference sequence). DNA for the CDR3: TGTGCCAGCAGCCACCTCAACCTAGACAGGGAAAATGGCTACACCTTC. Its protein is CASSHLNLDRENGYTF.

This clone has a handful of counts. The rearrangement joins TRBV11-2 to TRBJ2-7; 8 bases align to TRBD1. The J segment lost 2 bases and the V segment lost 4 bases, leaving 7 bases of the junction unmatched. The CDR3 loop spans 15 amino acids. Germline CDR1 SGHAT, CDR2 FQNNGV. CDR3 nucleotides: TGTGCCAGCAGCTCCCTCCGGGACAGGACCTACGAGCAGTACTTC. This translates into CASSSLRDRTYEQYF.

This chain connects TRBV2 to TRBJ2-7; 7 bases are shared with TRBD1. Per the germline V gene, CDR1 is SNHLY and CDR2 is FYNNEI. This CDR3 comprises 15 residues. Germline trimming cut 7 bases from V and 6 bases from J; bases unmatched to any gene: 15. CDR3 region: CASNKAGTVGSEQYF. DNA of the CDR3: TGTGCCAGCAACAAAGCCGGGACAGTGGGGTCCGAGCAGTACTTC. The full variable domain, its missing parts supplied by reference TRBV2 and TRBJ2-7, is EPEVTQTPSHQVTQMGQEVILRCVPISNHLYFYWYRQILGQKVEFLVSFYNNEISEKSEIFDDQFSVERPDGSNFTLKIRSTKLEDSAMYFCASNKAGTVGSEQYFGPGTRLTVT.

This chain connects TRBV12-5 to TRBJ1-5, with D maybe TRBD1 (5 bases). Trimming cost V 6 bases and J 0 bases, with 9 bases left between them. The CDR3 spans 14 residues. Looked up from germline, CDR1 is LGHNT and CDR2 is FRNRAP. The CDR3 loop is CASGPDSSNQPQHF. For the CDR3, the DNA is TGTGCTAGTGGCCCTGACAGTAGCAATCAGCCCCAGCATTTT.

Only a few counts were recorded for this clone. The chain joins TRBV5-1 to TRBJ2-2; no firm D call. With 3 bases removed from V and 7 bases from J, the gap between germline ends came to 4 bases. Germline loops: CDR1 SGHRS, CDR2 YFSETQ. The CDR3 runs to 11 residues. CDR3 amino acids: CASSYSGELFF. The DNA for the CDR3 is TGCGCCAGCAGCTACAGCGGGGAGCTGTTTTTT.

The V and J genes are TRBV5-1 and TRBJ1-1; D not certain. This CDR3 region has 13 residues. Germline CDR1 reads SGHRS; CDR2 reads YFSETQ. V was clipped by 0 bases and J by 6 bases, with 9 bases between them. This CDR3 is CASSLDWRSEAFF. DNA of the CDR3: TGCGCCAGCAGCTTGGACTGGAGGTCTGAAGCTTTCTTT.

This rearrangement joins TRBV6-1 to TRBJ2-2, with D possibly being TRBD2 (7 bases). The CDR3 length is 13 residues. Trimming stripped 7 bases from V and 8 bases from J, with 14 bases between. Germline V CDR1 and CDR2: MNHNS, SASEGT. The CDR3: CASIAGGRGELFF. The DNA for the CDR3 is TGTGCCAGCATCGCCGGGGGGCGGGGGGAGCTGTTTTTT.

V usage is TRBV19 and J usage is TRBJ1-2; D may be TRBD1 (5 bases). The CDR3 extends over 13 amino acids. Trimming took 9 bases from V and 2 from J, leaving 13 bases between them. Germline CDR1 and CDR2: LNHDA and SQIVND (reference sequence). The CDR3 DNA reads TGTGCCAGCCGTCAGACAGCGAACTATGGCTACACCTTC. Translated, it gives CASRQTANYGYTF.

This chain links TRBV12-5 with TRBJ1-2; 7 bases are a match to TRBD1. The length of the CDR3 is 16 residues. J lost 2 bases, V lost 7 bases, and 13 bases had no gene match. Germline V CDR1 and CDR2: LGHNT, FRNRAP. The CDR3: CASAASVPDRNYGYTF. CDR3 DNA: TGTGCTAGTGCCGCATCGGTACCGGACAGGAACTATGGCTACACCTTC.

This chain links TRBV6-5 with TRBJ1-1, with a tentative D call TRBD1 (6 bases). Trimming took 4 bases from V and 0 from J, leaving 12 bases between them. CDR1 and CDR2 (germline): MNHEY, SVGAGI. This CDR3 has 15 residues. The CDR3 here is CASSSGQYLNTEAFF. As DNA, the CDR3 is TGTGCCAGCAGTTCAGGACAGTATTTGAACACTGAAGCTTTCTTT.

The CDR3 reads CASRPGQGSGEQYF. In nucleotides, the CDR3 is TGTGCCAGCAGGCCCGGACAGGGTTCGGGAGAGCAGTACTTC. This rearrangement joins TRBV27 to TRBJ2-7; TRBD1 aligns across 8 bases. V lost 6 bases and J lost 7; bases outside the gene matches: 11. Germline V lookup: CDR1 MNHEY, CDR2 SMNVEV (reference sequence). This CDR3 contains 14 residues.

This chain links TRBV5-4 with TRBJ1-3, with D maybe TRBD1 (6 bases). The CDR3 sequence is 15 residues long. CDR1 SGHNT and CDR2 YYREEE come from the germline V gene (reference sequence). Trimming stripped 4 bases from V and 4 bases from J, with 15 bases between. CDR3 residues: CASSRGQRLGNTIYF. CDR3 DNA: TGTGCCAGCAGCCGCGGACAGAGACTAGGAAACACCATATATTTT.

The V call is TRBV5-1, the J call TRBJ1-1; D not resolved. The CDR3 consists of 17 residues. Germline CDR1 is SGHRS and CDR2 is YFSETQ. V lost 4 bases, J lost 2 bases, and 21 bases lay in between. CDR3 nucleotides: TGCGCCAGCAGCCAAACCCCGTGGCGGCTAAAAAACACTGAAGCTTTCTTT. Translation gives CASSQTPWRLKNTEAFF.

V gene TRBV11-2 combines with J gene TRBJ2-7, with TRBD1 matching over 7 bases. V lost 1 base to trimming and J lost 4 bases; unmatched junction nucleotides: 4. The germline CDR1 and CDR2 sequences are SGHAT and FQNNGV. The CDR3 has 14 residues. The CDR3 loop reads CASSLGQGFYEQYF. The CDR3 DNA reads TGTGCCAGCAGCTTAGGACAGGGATTTTACGAGCAGTACTTC.